The sample holds many counts of the clone carrying this T cell receptor (beta chain). The antigen remains undetermined. This sample is part of a study of T-cell memory formation after mild COVID-19. About the study: Largely, TCR clusters stayed within a single donor.

Germline loops: CDR1 SGHTA, CDR2 FQGNSA. The CDR3 extends over 12 amino acids. V was cut by 2 bases and J by 7 bases, with 9 bases left in between. Broader study findings: Whether day 37 second-wave clones are SARS-CoV-2-specific was not confirmed. Those CD4+ clones that contracted were mainly in CM and EM (CD8+ ones in EMRA). There was a balanced CD4/CD8 profile in clones contracting day 15 to 85, and later expanders leaned CD4+.

One entry per CDR3 protein, called by TCRdb with MiXCR from the 5' RACE reads. The sample contains a few hundred thousand distinct CDR3 sequences, roughly 15% of which appear only once. This clonotype originated in a man aged 18 to 29 who had mild COVID-19 (a few samples of this study predate the infection). Cell type and time point are not known. Sequencing was carried out using PBMCs or a T cell subset sorted from them (not recorded which). The rearrangement links TRBV7-2 to TRBJ2-7; D is possibly TRBD2 (6 bases). The chain's CDR3 is CASSLYGGEQYF. The DNA for the CDR3 is TGTGCCAGCAGCTTATACGGGGGAGAGCAGTACTTC.